The 2 T cell receptor beta chains reported below all come from one sample, sequenced in a study of T cells in Graves' hyperthyroidism and ophthalmopathy. What was amplified from RNA transcripts were TCR beta CDR3 regions. The primer set for the first-round RT-PCR of the TCR CDR3 was HTBI. Each CDR3 protein is one row after TCRdb ran MiXCR on the multiplex PCR reads. The repertoire has approximately 370,000 distinct CDR3 sequences, roughly 17% of them found once; the top ten carry roughly 35%. Sample: blood. The receptors come from a woman younger than 45 with Graves' hyperthyroidism that later progressed to Graves' ophthalmopathy.

CDR3 sequence: CASSLLGYHEQFF. The CDR3 nucleotides are TGCGCCAGCAGTTTACTAGGATACCATGAGCAGTTCTTC. The chain joins TRBV10-1 to TRBJ2-1, with D perhaps TRBD2 (5 bases). Per the germline V gene, CDR1 is WNHNN and CDR2 is SYGVQD (reference sequence). V lost 5 bases to trimming and J lost 8 bases, with 13 bases between them. The CDR3 covers 13 residues.

The chain employs TRBV28 and TRBJ1-5, with D possibly matching TRBD1 (5 bases). CDR1 is MDHEN, CDR2 SYDVKM, per germline. There are 15 residues in the CDR3. V lost 2 bases and J lost 2, with 10 bases in between. CDR3 sequence: CASSLRGAGNQPQHF. The CDR3 coding sequence is TGTGCCAGCAGTTTAAGGGGCGCGGGCAATCAGCCCCAGCATTTT.